The clone carrying this T cell receptor (beta chain) has just one count. Its antigen remains unidentified. When sampled, the donors appeared nominally healthy, though they likely had unrecorded immune exposures. Losses at the gene ends were 2 bases for V and 0 bases for J; bases not matched to a gene: 2. This CDR3 comprises 15 residues. CDR1 and CDR2 (germline): SGHTA, FQGNSA. The sample is drawn from a study of cytomegalovirus exposure and HLA in healthy donors. On the study more broadly: Unique TCRs numbering some 80 million, obtained from HLA-typed donors, made up an early data release.

Study findings and constraints: Association of a missense DCLRE1C variant with TCR beta V- and J-gene trimming was reported in a later analysis. A list of more than 150 TCR beta chains associated with cytomegalovirus was given.

Primers included in the PCR were 60 Vbeta and 13 Jbeta primers. Sequencing was performed with immunoSEQ multiplex PCR; in TCRdb, only in-frame clones are kept and a portion is missing. The profile shows about 190,000 clones, less than 85% of them singletons. This rearrangement joins TRBV7-2 to TRBJ2-3; TRBD2 agrees at 7 bases. The material sequenced was PBMCs. The source of this sequence is a man under 40 in good health and CMV-seropositive. CDR3 loop: CASSLTGGSTDTQYF. In DNA form, the CDR3 reads TGTGCCAGCAGCTTAACGGGGGGAAGCACAGATACGCAGTATTTT. The whole variable domain, remainder taken from reference TRBV7-2 and TRBJ2-3, is GAGVSQSPSNKVTEKGKDVELRCDPISGHTALYWYRQSLGQGLEFLIYFQGNSAPDKSGLPSDRFSAERTGGSVSTLTIQRTQQEDSAVYLCASSLTGGSTDTQYFGPGTRLTVL.